What follows is one TCR beta chain and its context. The PCR was carried out with 60 Vbeta primers and 13 Jbeta primers. Only in-frame clones appear in the TCRdb table, and some are missing; sequencing was by immunoSEQ multiplex PCR. The table has 150,000 to 200,000 clones, roughly 80% seen once; the top ten hold roughly 3.6%. The data are from a study of cytomegalovirus exposure and HLA in healthy donors. V dropped 0 bases and J dropped 4; count of bases not matched to a gene: 9. Germline V gene sequence: CDR1 LNHNV, CDR2 YYDKDF (reference sequence). CDR3 length equals 16 residues. V is TRBV15 and J is TRBJ2-7; TRBD1 agrees at 7 bases. Sequencing input: PBMCs. This clonotype originated in a man aged 35 to 55 in good health and CMV-seropositive. Written as DNA, the CDR3 is TGTGCCACCAGCAGAGAAGACAGGGTCGGCGTTTACGAGCAGTACTTC. It encodes CATSREDRVGVYEQYF.